This T cell receptor beta chain was obtained from a study of CD8+CD57+ T cells in acquired aplastic anemia. Sequencing involved patients with CD8+CD57+ cell expansion previously shown by flow cytometry. The patients, all of them, had severe acquired aplastic anemia. CDR3 and TCR beta VDJ profiling relied on a genomic DNA template. TCRdb re-analysed the reads in MiXCR, keeping a single row per CDR3 protein. The sample has approximately 260,000 distinct CDR3 sequences, 82% seen once; the top ten hold over 35%. V dropped 5 bases and J dropped 1 base, with 16 bases sitting between them. This CDR3 has 16 residues.

The specimen was sorted CD4+, CD8+, or CD8+CD57+ T cells (not recorded which) from PBMCs. The sequence came from a human donor with aplastic anemia. This rearrangement joins TRBV12-3 or TRBV12-4 to TRBJ2-3, with D possibly being TRBD2 (6 bases). The CDR3 nucleotides read TGTGCCAGCAGTCCAGGAACCTGGGGGGGCACAGATACGCAGTATTTT. This sequence encodes CASSPGTWGGTDTQYF.